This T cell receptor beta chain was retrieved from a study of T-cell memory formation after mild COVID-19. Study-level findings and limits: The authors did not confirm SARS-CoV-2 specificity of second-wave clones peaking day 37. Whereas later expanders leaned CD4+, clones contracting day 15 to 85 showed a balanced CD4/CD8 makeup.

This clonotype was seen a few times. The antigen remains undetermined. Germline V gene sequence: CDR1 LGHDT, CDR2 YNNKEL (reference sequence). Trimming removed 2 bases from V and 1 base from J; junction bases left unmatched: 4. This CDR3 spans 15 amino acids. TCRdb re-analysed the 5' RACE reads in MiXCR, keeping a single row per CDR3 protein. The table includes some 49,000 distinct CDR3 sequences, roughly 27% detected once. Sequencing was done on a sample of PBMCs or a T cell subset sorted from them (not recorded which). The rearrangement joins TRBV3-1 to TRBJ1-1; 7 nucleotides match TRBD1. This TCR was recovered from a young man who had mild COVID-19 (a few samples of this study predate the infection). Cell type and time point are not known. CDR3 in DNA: TGTGCCAGCAGCCAATTTGGGACAGAGAACACTGAAGCTTTCTTT. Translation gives CASSQFGTENTEAFF.